This passage covers 21 T cell receptor beta chains from one sample sequenced in a study of graft-versus-host responses after intestinal transplantation. Method: immunoSEQ multiplex PCR; TCRdb's copy keeps in-frame clones and lacks some. The sample yields 95,000 to 100,000 clones, 86% seen once. Specimen: PBMCs, collected 255 days after intestinal transplant. The receptors come from a human patient who received an intestinal transplant, so some T cells may come from the graft donor.

The rearrangement joins TRBV2 to TRBJ2-5; 7 bases agree with TRBD2. Germline V gene sequence: CDR1 SNHLY, CDR2 FYNNEI. V lost 7 bases, J lost 1 base, and 6 bases stayed unmatched. The CDR3 has 14 amino acids. CDR3 sequence (DNA): TGTGCCAGCATCCGGGGAGGGGCCCAAGAGACCCAGTACTTC. This encodes CASIRGGAQETQYF.

The V call is TRBV10-3, the J call TRBJ2-5, with 10 nucleotides matching TRBD2. The CDR3 is 13 amino acids. The J segment lost 3 bases and the V segment lost 10 bases, leaving 5 bases of the junction unmatched. From germline, CDR1 is ENHRY and CDR2 SYGVKD. The CDR3 nucleotides read TGTGCCACCCTAGCGGGGGCGAAAGAGACCCAGTACTTC. Its translation is CATLAGAKETQYF.

The genes are TRBV6-5 and TRBJ2-7, with 8 bases aligning to TRBD1. Germline-derived CDR1 and CDR2 are MNHEY and SVGAGI. The CDR3 is 15 amino acids. J gave up 2 bases and V 5 bases, and 8 bases lay outside the gene matches. In DNA form, the CDR3 reads TGTGCCAGCAGTCGGGTCCGACAGGGGACCTACGAGCAGTACTTC. Translation gives CASSRVRQGTYEQYF.

The chain combines TRBV11-2 with TRBJ1-2; no clear D gene. CDR1 SGHAT and CDR2 FQNNGV come from the germline V gene. The CDR3 covers 14 residues. Trimming cost V 3 bases and J 2 bases, with 10 bases left between them. CDR3 loop: CASSFGGGNYGYTF. The CDR3 bases are TGTGCCAGCAGCTTCGGTGGAGGGAACTATGGCTACACCTTC.

The chain couples TRBV11-3 to TRBJ2-1; D gene unclear. Germline lookup yields CDR1 SGHNT and CDR2 YENEEA. This CDR3 region has 12 residues. Trimming pared 0 bases from V and 7 bases from J, leaving 4 bases between. As DNA, the CDR3 is TGTGCCAGCAGCTTAGATTGGAATGAGCAGTTCTTC. Translating gives CASSLDWNEQFF.

CDR3 in DNA: TGCGCCAGCAGCTTGGCTAGCGCAATAACGGGCGCAGATACGCAGTATTTT. As protein: CASSLASAITGADTQYF. The chain links TRBV5-1 to TRBJ2-3; D possibly corresponds to TRBD2 (6 bases). Germline V CDR1 and CDR2: SGHRS, YFSETQ. V was cut by 0 bases and J by 4 bases, with 18 bases left in between. The CDR3 totals 17 residues.

This clone occurred once. The rearrangement uses TRBV4-1 and TRBJ2-2; tentative D call: TRBD2 (6 bases). The CDR3 contains 15 residues. CDR1 is MGHRA and CDR2 is YSYEKL in the germline V gene. V was cut by 5 bases and J by 4 bases, with 14 bases left in between. The CDR3 DNA sequence: TGCGCCAGCAGCGCGGAGGGCTGGAGCACCGGGGAGCTGTTTTTT. This sequence encodes CASSAEGWSTGELFF.

The chain combines TRBV7-9 with TRBJ1-1; the D is unclear. The CDR3 sequence is 11 residues long. Trimming removed 5 bases at V and 1 base at J, with 2 bases between. The germline V gene has CDR1 SEHNR and CDR2 FQNEAQ (reference sequence). The CDR3 region is CASSENTEAFF. CDR3 in DNA: TGTGCCAGCAGCGAGAACACTGAAGCTTTCTTT.

J is TRBJ2-7 and V is TRBV5-4, with TRBD1 identical over 8 bases. Trimming cost V 4 bases and J 4 bases; bases outside gene matches: 4. CDR3 length equals 13 residues. Germline V lookup: CDR1 SGHNT, CDR2 YYREEE (reference sequence). Here the CDR3 DNA reads TGTGCCAGCAGCCCGGACAGGGCTTACGAGCAGTACGTC. Its translation is CASSPDRAYEQYV.

J is TRBJ2-7 and V is TRBV28, with TRBD1 identical over 9 bases. With 7 bases clipped from V and 4 bases from J, the junction kept 5 bases outside the gene matches. The germline CDR1 and CDR2 sequences are MDHEN and SYDVKM. The CDR3 totals 13 residues. CDR3 protein: CASMGTGLYEQYF. The CDR3, as DNA: TGTGCCAGCATGGGGACAGGGTTATACGAGCAGTACTTC.

The rearrangement joins TRBV5-4 to TRBJ1-1, with D possibly TRBD1 on 5 matching bases. This CDR3 has 15 residues. Trimming took off 0 bases at V and 1 base at J, with 10 bases between the two ends. Germline CDR1 is SGHNT and CDR2 is YYREEE (reference sequence). CDR3 coding DNA: TGTGCCAGCAGCTTGGTGGGGCAGAGGAACACTGAAGCTTTCTTT. Translated, it gives CASSLVGQRNTEAFF.

The chain combines TRBV18 with TRBJ1-2, with D unresolved. The germline V gene has CDR1 KGHSH and CDR2 LQKENI. V was shortened by 2 bases and J by 1 base, with 17 bases between the two germline ends. The CDR3 runs to 17 residues. The CDR3 spells CASSPGLFNGVNYGYTF. The CDR3 DNA is TGTGCCAGCTCACCAGGTCTGTTCAACGGGGTTAACTATGGCTACACCTTC.

The chain links TRBV7-6 to TRBJ2-1; D assignment may be TRBD1 or TRBD2 (5 bases each). The V end lost 0 bases, the J end lost 1 base, and 10 bases lay between the germline ends. The length of the CDR3 is 16 residues. Germline CDR1 SGHVS, CDR2 FNYEAQ. DNA for the CDR3: TGTGCCAGCAGCTTAGCTTGGGACGGGTCCTACAATGAGCAGTTCTTC. Its translation: CASSLAWDGSYNEQFF.

This chain connects TRBV20-1 to TRBJ1-2; D not certain. CDR1 is DFQATT, CDR2 SNEGSKA, per germline (reference sequence). The CDR3 runs 11 residues. The CDR3 DNA reads as TGCAGCGTGCTAGGATCCGATGGCTACACCTTC. It specifies CSVLGSDGYTF.

Only a few counts were recorded for this clone. The gene calls are TRBV4-1 and TRBJ2-3, with D maybe TRBD2 (6 bases). The CDR3 sequence is 15 residues long. The germline gives CDR1 MGHRA, CDR2 YSYEKL. Between the trimmed V and J ends, which lost 1 base and 4 bases, there was a span of 12 bases. CDR3 region: CASSQVAGPPDTQYF. In DNA form, the CDR3 reads TGCGCCAGCAGCCAAGTCGCGGGGCCGCCAGATACGCAGTATTTT.

J is TRBJ1-4 and V is TRBV7-9; D perhaps matches TRBD1 (6 bases). CDR3 length equals 14 residues. Trimming stripped 7 bases from V and 4 bases from J, with 13 bases between. From germline, CDR1 is SEHNR and CDR2 FQNEAQ (reference sequence). CDR3 amino acids: CASKTDSDNEKLFF. The CDR3, as DNA: TGTGCCAGCAAGACGGACAGCGATAATGAAAAACTGTTTTTT.

This clone was observed once. The CDR3, as DNA: TGTGCCAGCAGGCCCAGACAGGGGGTGGTCGGCAATCAGCCCCAGCATTTT. It yields the protein CASRPRQGVVGNQPQHF. V usage is TRBV28 and J usage is TRBJ1-5, with TRBD1 identical over 9 bases. Germline V CDR1 and CDR2: MDHEN, SYDVKM. The CDR3 has 17 residues. V trimming: 6 bases; J trimming: 2 bases; junction bases outside the gene matches: 11.

Worth noting for this clone: Sequence at one end of the junction differs from germline and may be a read error. This rearrangement joins TRBV6-1 to TRBJ2-7, with TRBD1 matching over 10 bases. Germline V gene data show CDR1 as MNHNS and CDR2 as SASEGT. CDR3 length: 11 amino acids. CDR3 in DNA: TGTGCCAGCGGACAAGGGACAGGGGCCGTCTTC. Protein: CASGQGTGAVF.

The V gene is TRBV6-1, the J gene TRBJ2-5; 7 bases line up with TRBD1. Germline V CDR1 and CDR2: MNHNS, SASEGT. The CDR3 length is 16 residues. Germline trimming cut 2 bases from V and 5 bases from J; bases unmatched to any gene: 11. CDR3 in DNA: TGTGCCAGCAGTGAAAGTTTGTTACAGGGGAGTGAGACCCAGTACTTC. Amino acids: CASSESLLQGSETQYF.

The genes are TRBV29-1 and TRBJ1-4, with D perhaps matching TRBD1 (6 bases). The germline V and J ends were trimmed by 1 base and 10 bases, with 13 bases remaining between them. From germline, CDR1 is SQVTM and CDR2 ANQGSEA. The CDR3 spans 13 residues. Written as DNA, the CDR3 is TGCAGCGTTGAAGGGCGGGCCAGGGGAAAACTGTTTTTT. Protein sequence: CSVEGRARGKLFF. The variable domain in full, completed from reference TRBV29-1 and TRBJ1-4, reads SAVISQKPSRDICQRGTSLTIQCQVDSQVTMMFWYRQQPGQSLTLIATANQGSEATYESGFVIDKFPISRPNLTFSTLTVSNMSPEDSSIYLCSVEGRARGKLFFGSGTQLSVL.

The CDR3 nucleotides are TGTGCCAGCAGCTTAGGGACCGAGCAGTACTTC. Its protein is CASSLGTEQYF. The chain combines TRBV7-9 with TRBJ2-7; D uncertain. V was pared by 1 base and J by 6 bases, with 4 bases between. Germline V gives CDR1 SEHNR, CDR2 FQNEAQ (reference sequence). The CDR3 totals 11 residues.